This TCR beta chain was recorded in a study of low-dose radiotherapy and immunotherapy resistance in tumors. Study details: Treatment of Cohort 1 consisted of 0.5 Gy per fraction every 2 weeks, adding up to 6.5 Gy. Cohort 2 received 1 Gy per fraction every two weeks, totaling 13 Gy over 26 weeks.

This clonotype was recorded many times. V lost 3 bases and J lost 3, with 7 bases in between. The CDR3 loop spans 13 amino acids. Germline CDR1 reads SGDLS; CDR2 reads YYNGEE. First-strand cDNA relied on TRAV- and TRBV-specific primers spanning alpha and beta chains. TCR amplification used 20 to 25 PCR cycles, a constant-region primer and a V-primer adapter. TCRdb recomputed calls from the reads with MiXCR, one row per CDR3 protein. The data show around 76,000 distinct CDR3 sequences, with 30% to 40% seen just once and 11% held by the top ten. Time point noted: before trial treatment. In the RACIN dose-escalation trial, donors got nivolumab plus ipilimumab with aspirin, cyclophosphamide and radiotherapy.

The sequence was collected from a female donor with ovarian cancer. The rearrangement joins TRBV9 to TRBJ2-1, with unresolved D. Sample: PBMCs, taken before treatment. CDR3 sequence: CASSDRGYNEQFF. CDR3 in DNA: TGTGCCAGCAGCGACCGAGGCTACAATGAGCAGTTCTTC.